One sample yielded the 27 T cell receptor beta chains listed below, sequenced in a study of post-analysis software for immune sequencing data. Findings and caveats of the study: Relative to controls, patients had 4 or 5 TRBV segments at higher frequency, with TRBV5-6, TRBV5-1 and TRBV20-1 among these.

Unique-molecular-identifier-tagged TCR beta cDNA libraries were used. TCRdb re-derived calls from the PCR reads in MiXCR, one entry per CDR3 protein. The data hold 650,000 to 850,000 distinct CDR3 sequences, with under 70% observed a single time. Their antigen targets remain unknown. Sequenced: blood. The source is a girl under 18 with multiple sclerosis.

The V call is TRBV29-1, the J call TRBJ2-1, with D possibly being TRBD2 (5 bases). The CDR3 runs to 12 residues. Trimming took off 3 bases at V and 5 bases at J, with 8 bases between the two ends. Germline V CDR1 and CDR2: SQVTM, ANQGSEA. The CDR3 coding sequence is TGCAGCGTTGATTCGGGGAACAATGAGCAGTTCTTC. It yields the protein CSVDSGNNEQFF.

V and J are TRBV7-2 and TRBJ2-7, with D perhaps given as TRBD1 or TRBD2 (7 bases each). The germline V gene has CDR1 SGHTA and CDR2 FQGNSA. The CDR3 sequence is 16 residues long. Trimming took 4 bases from V and 0 from J, leaving 16 bases between them. In DNA form, the CDR3 reads TGTGCCAGCAGCTGGGGGGGCGGGACAGTCTCCTACGAGCAGTACTTC. Protein product: CASSWGGGTVSYEQYF.

This clonotype was counted only a few times. The chain joins TRBV10-3 to TRBJ1-2, with TRBD1 matching over 7 bases. Unmatched junction bases numbered 10, after V lost 6 bases and J lost 3 bases. This CDR3 is built from 15 residues. Germline values: CDR1 ENHRY, CDR2 SYGVKD. The CDR3 sequence: CAIRRDSQVYYGYTF. CDR3 coding DNA: TGTGCCATCAGAAGGGACAGCCAGGTCTACTATGGCTACACCTTC.

V is TRBV29-1 and J is TRBJ2-5; no clear D gene. The CDR3 contains 15 residues. The V and J ends lost 0 bases and 0 bases respectively, with 11 bases between them. Germline lookup yields CDR1 SQVTM and CDR2 ANQGSEA. CDR3 amino acids: CSVEDRETYQETQYF. The DNA of the CDR3 is TGCAGCGTTGAAGATCGAGAGACCTACCAAGAGACCCAGTACTTC.

This clonotype was seen a handful of times. This chain connects TRBV3-1 to TRBJ2-6; D gene uncertain. CDR1 LGHDT and CDR2 YNNKEL come from the germline V gene (reference sequence). Trimming shortened V by 1 base and J by 0 bases, and 4 bases separated the two germline ends. This CDR3 contains 15 residues. In DNA, the CDR3 is TGTGCCAGCAGCCAAGCGGTCTCTGGGGCCAACGTCCTGACTTTC. Translated: CASSQAVSGANVLTF.

The chain is built from TRBV7-9 and TRBJ2-7; D is possibly TRBD2 (5 bases). Trimming shortened V by 6 bases and J by 3 bases, and 18 bases separated the two germline ends. Germline V lookup: CDR1 SEHNR, CDR2 FQNEAQ (reference sequence). The CDR3 has 15 residues. The DNA of the CDR3 is TGTGCCAGCAGTCCTCTAGGAGGTTTGAACTACGAGCAGTACTTC. Translated, it gives CASSPLGGLNYEQYF.

In its sample, this clonotype was seen a few times. The chain employs TRBV27 and TRBJ1-5; no firm D call. V was pared by 3 bases and J by 2 bases, with 8 bases between. Germline lookup yields CDR1 MNHEY and CDR2 SMNVEV (reference sequence). The CDR3 covers 14 residues. The CDR3 reads CASSFRGRNQPQHF. The DNA of the CDR3 is TGTGCCAGCAGTTTTCGAGGTCGCAATCAGCCCCAGCATTTT.

This clonotype was seen a handful of times. The V call is TRBV29-1, the J call TRBJ1-5; 10 nucleotides match TRBD1. The length of the CDR3 is 13 residues. V dropped 5 bases and J dropped 6; count of bases not matched to a gene: 4. CDR1 and CDR2 from the germline V gene are SQVTM and ANQGSEA. The CDR3 bases are TGCAGCGTTAGACAGGGGGCCGGTCAGCCCCAGCATTTT. As protein: CSVRQGAGQPQHF.

The J gene is TRBJ2-3, the V gene TRBV5-1, with 10 bases lining up with TRBD1. This CDR3 is 16 amino acids long. V was clipped by 3 bases and J by 3 bases; unmatched bases: 7. Per the germline V gene, CDR1 is SGHRS and CDR2 is YFSETQ. DNA of the CDR3: TGCGCCAGCAGCTCCCTCGGGACAGGGGTAACAGATACGCAGTATTTT. Protein product: CASSSLGTGVTDTQYF.

As to this clonotype: One end of the junction fails to match germline, which may point to a read error. This sequence joins TRBV6-2 or TRBV6-3 and TRBJ2-1; perhaps TRBD2 as D (6 bases). The CDR3 covers 13 residues. CDR1 MNHEY and CDR2 SVGEGT come from the germline V gene. The CDR3 is CASSMTRRNKQFF. CDR3 coding DNA: TGTGCCAGCAGTATGACTAGACGCAATAAGCAGTTCTTC.

The CDR3 loop is CASNRLAGGTHNEQFF. CDR3 bases: TGTGCCAGCAACCGACTAGCGGGAGGGACCCACAATGAGCAGTTCTTC. The chain links TRBV3-1 to TRBJ2-1, with 14 bases identical to TRBD2. V trimming: 7 bases; J trimming: 5 bases; junction bases outside the gene matches: 7. The CDR3 totals 16 residues. Germline values: CDR1 LGHDT, CDR2 YNNKEL (reference sequence).

The chain links TRBV6-6 to TRBJ1-6, with D possibly being TRBD1 (5 bases). The CDR3 loop spans 14 amino acids. The V end lost 5 bases, the J end lost 5 bases, and 10 bases lay between the germline ends. The germline V gene has CDR1 MNHNY and CDR2 SVGAGI (reference sequence). This CDR3 is CASSRTYDNSPLHF. CDR3 nucleotide sequence: TGTGCCAGCAGTCGGACATACGATAATTCACCCCTCCACTTT.

This clonotype occurred once. J is TRBJ2-7 and V is TRBV20-1; TRBD2 is a possible D gene (5 bases). The DNA end favors TRBJ2-4, so the J call may be wrong. CDR3 length: 13 residues. The germline gives CDR1 DFQATT, CDR2 SNEGSKA (reference sequence). The CDR3 spells CSARDPRGNIQYF. The DNA for the CDR3 is TGCAGTGCTAGAGATCCCCGGGGTAACATTCAGTACTTC.

This sequence joins TRBV5-1 and TRBJ1-2; a possible D gene is TRBD1 (6 bases). Looked up from germline, CDR1 is SGHRS and CDR2 is YFSETQ. Trimming shortened V by 5 bases and J by 4 bases, and 12 bases separated the two germline ends. The CDR3 runs 13 residues. Written as DNA, the CDR3 is TGCGCCAGCAGTGAAGGACAGCTCTATGGCTACACCTTC. Its protein is CASSEGQLYGYTF.

This clonotype showed up just a few times. This chain links TRBV7-9 with TRBJ1-4; D gene ambiguous. Germline assignment: CDR1 SEHNR and CDR2 FQNEAQ (reference sequence). V was trimmed by 6 bases and J by 2 bases, leaving 10 bases between them. The CDR3 length is 14 residues. CDR3 sequence: CASSSAPTNEKLFF. CDR3 in DNA: TGTGCCAGCAGTTCAGCGCCTACTAATGAAAAACTGTTTTTT.

The gene calls are TRBV12-3 or TRBV12-4 and TRBJ1-2; D gene uncertain. The CDR3 has 13 amino acids. Trimming removed 1 base from V and 4 bases from J, with 7 bases in between. CDR3 loop: CASSLVRIYGYTF. CDR3 bases: TGTGCCAGCAGTTTAGTCCGGATCTATGGCTACACCTTC.

The chain employs TRBV29-1 and TRBJ2-5; TRBD2 agrees at 9 bases. The tail of the sequence fits TRBJ2-7 better, so the J call may be wrong. CDR1 and CDR2 (germline): SQVTM, ANQGSEA. This CDR3 has 11 residues. The CDR3, as DNA: TGCAGCGTCGGACTAGCGTACGAGCAGTACTTC. This translates into CSVGLAYEQYF.

The rearrangement joins TRBV4-1 to TRBJ2-1; 9 bases align to TRBD1. In germline, CDR1 is MGHRA, CDR2 YSYEKL. The CDR3 sequence is 16 residues long. V gave up 3 bases and J gave up 2 bases; unmatched junction bases: 5. The DNA for the CDR3 is TGCGCCAGCAGCCATCGCCGGGACAGGGCCTACAATGAGCAGTTCTTC. This gives the protein CASSHRRDRAYNEQFF.

The chain joins TRBV20-1 to TRBJ2-1; either TRBD1 or TRBD2 may supply D (5 bases each). Germline-derived CDR1 and CDR2 are DFQATT and SNEGSKA (reference sequence). V was clipped by 0 bases and J by 8 bases, with 11 bases between them. The CDR3 is made up of 13 amino acids. CDR3 coding DNA: TGCAGTGCTAGAGATCTAGGGGAGTATGAGCAGTTCTTC. Residues: CSARDLGEYEQFF.

V gene TRBV5-1 combines with J gene TRBJ2-5, with D hard to call. Germline CDR1 is SGHRS and CDR2 is YFSETQ. This CDR3 is 15 amino acids long. With 0 bases removed from V and 11 bases from J, the gap between germline ends came to 20 bases. CDR3 coding DNA: TGCGCCAGCAGCTTGGAAAGTCAGACTGCGAATGAGCAGTACTTC. Amino acids: CASSLESQTANEQYF.

This CDR3 reads CASSRRLAGSYEQYF. DNA of the CDR3: TGTGCCAGCAGCCGTCGACTAGCGGGGTCCTACGAGCAGTACTTC. The genes are TRBV6-5 and TRBJ2-7, with 11 bases lining up with TRBD2. The CDR3 runs to 15 residues. V lost 6 bases, J lost 1 base, and 5 bases stayed unmatched. Germline V gene lookup returns CDR1 MNHEY and CDR2 SVGAGI.

This clonotype was picked up a small number of times. This chain connects TRBV20-1 to TRBJ1-2, with D perhaps matching TRBD1 (5 bases). The ends were cut back, 4 bases at V and 1 base at J, with 19 bases in the middle. The germline V gene has CDR1 DFQATT and CDR2 SNEGSKA (reference sequence). The CDR3 consists of 16 residues. CDR3 nucleotides: TGCAGTGCTAACCCAGTTCAAAGGGGTATTAACTATGGCTACACCTTC. This gives the protein CSANPVQRGINYGYTF.

This clonotype was seen a handful of times. V usage is TRBV7-9 and J usage is TRBJ1-4; no definite D call. There are 15 residues in the CDR3. V was clipped by 0 bases and J by 4 bases, with 9 bases between them. Per the germline V gene, CDR1 is SEHNR and CDR2 is FQNEAQ (reference sequence). The CDR3, as DNA: TGTGCCAGCAGCTTAGCCTCCGGGATTAATGAAAAACTGTTTTTT. Amino acids: CASSLASGINEKLFF.

The chain combines TRBV25-1 with TRBJ1-5; no reliable D call. There are 14 residues in the CDR3. Per germline, CDR1 MGHDK and CDR2 SYGVNS. The V end lost 5 bases, the J end lost 1 base, and 9 bases lay between the germline ends. CDR3 bases: TGTGCCAGCAGTCAAGCTCTAAGCAATCAGCCCCAGCATTTT. This gives the protein CASSQALSNQPQHF.

The chain joins TRBV4-1 to TRBJ2-6; possible D gene TRBD2, 6 bases. CDR3 length: 17 amino acids. The V end lost 9 bases, the J end lost 1 base, and 19 bases lay between the germline ends. Germline loops: CDR1 MGHRA, CDR2 YSYEKL. The CDR3 protein is CASRGISPGSGANVLTF. DNA of the CDR3: TGCGCCAGTCGGGGGATAAGCCCGGGGTCTGGGGCCAACGTCCTGACTTTC.

The rearrangement links TRBV27 to TRBJ1-2; 7 bases are shared with TRBD1. CDR1 is MNHEY and CDR2 is SMNVEV in the germline V gene (reference sequence). Trimming took 4 bases from V and 2 from J; bases not matched to a gene: 4. CDR3 size: 14 residues. CDR3 region: CASSSGRGNYGYTF. The CDR3 DNA reads TGTGCCAGCAGTTCGGGCAGGGGGAACTATGGCTACACCTTC.

The rearrangement links TRBV12-3 or TRBV12-4 to TRBJ1-1; 7 positions agree with TRBD1. Losses at the gene ends were 2 bases for V and 7 bases for J; bases not matched to a gene: 10. The CDR3 spans 15 residues. In DNA, the CDR3 is TGTGCCAGCAGTTTACCTAAGACAGGGACGATTGAAGCTTTCTTT. Translation: CASSLPKTGTIEAFF.